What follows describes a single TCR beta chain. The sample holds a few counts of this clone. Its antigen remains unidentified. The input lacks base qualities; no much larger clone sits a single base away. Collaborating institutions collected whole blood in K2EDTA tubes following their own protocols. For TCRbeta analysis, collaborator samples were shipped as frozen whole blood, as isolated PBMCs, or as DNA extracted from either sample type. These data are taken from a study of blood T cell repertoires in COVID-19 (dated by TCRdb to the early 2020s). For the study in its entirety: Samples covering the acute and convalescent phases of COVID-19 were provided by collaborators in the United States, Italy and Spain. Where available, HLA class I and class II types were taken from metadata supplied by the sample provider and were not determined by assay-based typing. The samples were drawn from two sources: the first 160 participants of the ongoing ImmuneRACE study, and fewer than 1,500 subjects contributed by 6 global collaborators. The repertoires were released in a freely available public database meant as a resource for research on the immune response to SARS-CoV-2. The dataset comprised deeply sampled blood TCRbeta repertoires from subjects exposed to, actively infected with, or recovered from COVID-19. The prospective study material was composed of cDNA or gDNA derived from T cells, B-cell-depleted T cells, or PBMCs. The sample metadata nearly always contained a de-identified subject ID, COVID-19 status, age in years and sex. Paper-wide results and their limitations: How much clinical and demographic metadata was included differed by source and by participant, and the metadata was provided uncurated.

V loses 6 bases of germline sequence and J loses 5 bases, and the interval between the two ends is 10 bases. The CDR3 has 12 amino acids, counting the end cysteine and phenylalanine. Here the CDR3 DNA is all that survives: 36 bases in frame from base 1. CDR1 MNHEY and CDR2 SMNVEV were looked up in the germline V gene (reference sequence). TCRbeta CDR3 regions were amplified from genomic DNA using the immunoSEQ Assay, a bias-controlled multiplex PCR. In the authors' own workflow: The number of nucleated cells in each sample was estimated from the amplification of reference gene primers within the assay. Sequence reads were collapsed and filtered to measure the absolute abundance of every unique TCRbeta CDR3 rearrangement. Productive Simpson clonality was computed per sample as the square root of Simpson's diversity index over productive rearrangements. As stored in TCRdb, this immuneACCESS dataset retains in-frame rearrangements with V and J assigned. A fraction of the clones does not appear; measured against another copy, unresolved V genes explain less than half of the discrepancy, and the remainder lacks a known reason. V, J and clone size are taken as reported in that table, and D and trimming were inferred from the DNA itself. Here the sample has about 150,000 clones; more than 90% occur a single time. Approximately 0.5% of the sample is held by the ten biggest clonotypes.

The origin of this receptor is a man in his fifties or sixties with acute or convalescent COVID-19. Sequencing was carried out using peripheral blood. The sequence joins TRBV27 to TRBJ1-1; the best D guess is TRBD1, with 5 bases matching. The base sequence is TGTGCCAGCAGACGGGGGAAAACTGAAGCTTTCTTT. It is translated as CASRRGKTEAFF.